A single sample gave rise to the 32 T cell receptor beta chains below, sequenced in a study of T cells in Graves' hyperthyroidism and ophthalmopathy. Researchers amplified the TCR beta CDR3 regions from RNA transcripts. With the HTBI primer set, the TCR CDR3 went through a first round of RT-PCR. TCRdb re-derived calls from the multiplex PCR reads in MiXCR, one entry per CDR3 protein. The repertoire includes roughly 600,000 distinct CDR3 sequences, about 15% of them detected once, and under 15% sits in the top ten. The sequenced sample was blood. Every receptor here comes from a woman between 50 and 59 years old with Graves' ophthalmopathy.

This clonotype was picked up a small number of times. The rearrangement joins TRBV13 to TRBJ2-2; 10 bases match TRBD1. The CDR3 sequence is 16 residues long. V lost 5 bases and J lost 3; bases outside the gene matches: 6. CDR1 is PRHDT, CDR2 FYEKMQ, per germline (reference sequence). The CDR3 loop reads CASSPQTGGDTGELFF. For the CDR3, the DNA is TGTGCCAGCAGCCCCCAGACAGGGGGCGACACCGGGGAGCTGTTTTTT.

Notes on this clonotype: Given a much more abundant clone one base away, this may be a read error. This chain links TRBV20-1 with TRBJ2-4, with D tentatively TRBD1 (6 bases). Germline-derived CDR1 and CDR2 are DFQATT and SNEGSKA (reference sequence). The CDR3 is 15 amino acids. The CDR3 coding sequence is TGCAGTGCGAAAGAGTGGGGGCTTGCCAAAAACATTCAGCACTTC. Its protein product is CSAKEWGLAKNIQHF.

This clonotype was found many times. The rearrangement uses TRBV24-1 and TRBJ2-1; 11 bases line up with TRBD2. Germline trimming cut 9 bases from V and 7 bases from J; bases unmatched to any gene: 10. Looked up from germline, CDR1 is KGHDR and CDR2 is SFDVKD. This CDR3 has 15 amino acids. The CDR3 bases are TGTGCCACCTCATCGACTAGCGGGATAGGTAATGAGCAGTTCTTC. As protein: CATSSTSGIGNEQFF.

In this sample, this clonotype turned up many times. The DNA of the CDR3 is TGTGCTAGTGGTTCACGACTAGCGGGAGTAGATTACAATGAGCAGTTCTTC. Translation: CASGSRLAGVDYNEQFF. The chain uses TRBV12-5 and TRBJ2-1; 12 nucleotides agree with TRBD2. J lost 4 bases, V lost 4 bases, and 8 bases had no gene match. The CDR3 is 17 residues long. Looked up from germline, CDR1 is LGHNT and CDR2 is FRNRAP.

This clonotype appeared many times. V gene TRBV7-2 combines with J gene TRBJ2-7, with 8 bases identical to TRBD1. Trimming cost V 1 base and J 6 bases; bases outside gene matches: 11. From germline, CDR1 is SGHTA and CDR2 FQGNSA. The CDR3 runs to 16 residues. The CDR3 bases are TGTGCCAGCAGCTTAGGGATCCGGGACAGGTTCTCCGAGCAGTACTTC. It encodes CASSLGIRDRFSEQYF. Full variable domain (outside the CDR3, taken from reference TRBV7-2 and TRBJ2-7): GAGVSQSPSNKVTEKGKDVELRCDPISGHTALYWYRQSLGQGLEFLIYFQGNSAPDKSGLPSDRFSAERTGGSVSTLTIQRTQQEDSAVYLCASSLGIRDRFSEQYFGPGTRLTVT.

This clonotype has at least ten counts. The rearrangement uses TRBV10-3 and TRBJ2-1, with D perhaps matching TRBD2 (6 bases). The germline gives CDR1 ENHRY, CDR2 SYGVKD. V lost 8 bases and J 3 bases, leaving 11 bases between the germline ends. The CDR3 is made up of 13 amino acids. CDR3 residues: CAIEAGNYNEQFF. CDR3 in DNA: TGTGCCATCGAGGCGGGGAACTACAATGAGCAGTTCTTC.

This clonotype was counted at least ten times. CDR3 coding DNA: TGCGCCAGCAGCTTGGGCCAGCAACAAGAGACCCAGTACTTC. Protein product: CASSLGQQQETQYF. The J gene is TRBJ2-5, the V gene TRBV5-1; no clear D gene. The CDR3 has 14 residues. Germline V CDR1 and CDR2: SGHRS, YFSETQ. V lost 0 bases, J lost 2 bases, and 8 bases lay in between.

This chain links TRBV27 with TRBJ2-6; 11 bases map to TRBD2. The CDR3 covers 19 residues. Trimming took 3 bases from V and 0 from J; bases not matched to a gene: 7. CDR1 and CDR2 (germline): MNHEY, SMNVEV (reference sequence). CDR3 in amino acids: CASSFSGTSGPSGANVLTF. CDR3 nucleotide sequence: TGTGCCAGCAGTTTCTCCGGGACTAGCGGCCCCTCTGGGGCCAACGTCCTGACTTTC. Filled out from reference TRBV27 and TRBJ2-6, the complete variable domain reads EAQVTQNPRYLITVTGKKLTVTCSQNMNHEYMSWYRQDPGLGLRQIYYSMNVEVTDKGDVPEGYKVSRKEKRNFPLILESPSPNQTSLYFCASSFSGTSGPSGANVLTFGAGSRLTVL.

This clonotype was counted ten times or more. V and J are TRBV2 and TRBJ1-1; tentatively, D is TRBD1 (6 bases). Germline-derived CDR1 and CDR2 are SNHLY and FYNNEI. The V end was cut by 4 bases, the J end by 8 bases, with 11 bases between. There are 12 residues in the CDR3. The CDR3 loop is CASSAGAGEAFF. The DNA for the CDR3 is TGTGCCAGCAGTGCGGGGGCCGGAGAAGCTTTCTTT.

The V gene is TRBV10-3, the J gene TRBJ2-2; maybe TRBD2 (6 bases). V lost 2 bases and J 0 bases, leaving 13 bases between the germline ends. Germline V CDR1 and CDR2: ENHRY, SYGVKD. The CDR3 runs 17 residues. CDR3 amino acids: CAISEPGLPANTGELFF. In DNA, the CDR3 is TGTGCCATCAGTGAGCCCGGACTACCCGCGAACACCGGGGAGCTGTTTTTT.

The chain recombines TRBV29-1 with TRBJ1-2, with 8 bases matching TRBD1. Losses at the gene ends were 6 bases for V and 0 bases for J; bases not matched to a gene: 3. This CDR3 has 13 amino acids. Germline assignment: CDR1 SQVTM and CDR2 ANQGSEA. CDR3 nucleotides: TGCAGCGTAGGGACAGGAGCTAACTATGGCTACACCTTC. Its protein is CSVGTGANYGYTF.

This rearrangement joins TRBV29-1 to TRBJ2-5; 7 nucleotides agree with TRBD2. The CDR3 loop spans 16 amino acids. V gave up 3 bases and J gave up 2 bases; unmatched junction bases: 12. The V gene's germline CDR1 is SQVTM and CDR2 ANQGSEA. The CDR3 sequence: CSVDSGDYEIQETQYF. The DNA for the CDR3 is TGCAGCGTTGATTCTGGGGACTACGAAATACAAGAGACCCAGTACTTC.

Ten or more counts support this clonotype. The chain links TRBV6-2 or TRBV6-3 to TRBJ1-1; tentatively, D is TRBD1 (5 bases). The V end was cut by 5 bases, the J end by 2 bases, with 15 bases between. The germline V gene has CDR1 MNHEY and CDR2 SVGEGT. CDR3 length: 15 amino acids. The CDR3 protein is CASSQHRKPNTEAFF. CDR3 DNA: TGTGCCAGCAGTCAACACAGGAAACCAAACACTGAAGCTTTCTTT.

This clonotype was counted ten times or more. The DNA of the CDR3 is TGTGCCAGCAGGAAGGGACCTCAAGAGACCCAGTACTTC. As protein: CASRKGPQETQYF. V and J are TRBV7-9 and TRBJ2-5; D tentatively reads TRBD1 or TRBD2 (5 bases each). The CDR3 is made up of 13 amino acids. V was cut by 6 bases and J by 2 bases, with 10 bases left in between. The V gene's germline CDR1 is SEHNR and CDR2 FQNEAQ (reference sequence). Filled out from reference TRBV7-9 and TRBJ2-5, the complete variable domain reads DTGVSQNPRHKITKRGQNVTFRCDPISEHNRLYWYRQTLGQGPEFLTYFQNEAQLEKSRLLSDRFSAERPKGSFSTLEIQRTEQGDSAMYLCASRKGPQETQYFGPGTRLLVL.

This clonotype was seen repeatedly, ten times or more. The V call is TRBV28, the J call TRBJ2-3, with TRBD2 matching over 10 bases. Trimming at V came to 7 bases and at J to 3 bases, leaving 10 bases not matched to a gene. The CDR3 runs to 16 residues. The V gene's germline CDR1 is MDHEN and CDR2 SYDVKM. CDR3 DNA sequence: TGTGCCAGCACCCCGGGTCTAGCGGGAGAGACAGATACGCAGTATTTT. This codes for CASTPGLAGETDTQYF.

This clonotype was seen many times. The rearrangement uses TRBV28 and TRBJ2-4, with 8 positions matching TRBD1. The CDR3 extends over 11 amino acids. V shed 8 bases and J 6 bases; nucleotides not matched to a gene: 0. Per the germline V gene, CDR1 is MDHEN and CDR2 is SYDVKM. The CDR3 bases are TGTGCCAGCGGACAGGGAAACATTCAGTACTTC. It translates to CASGQGNIQYF.

This clonotype was picked up a small number of times. J is TRBJ2-3 and V is TRBV30; D may be TRBD1 (6 bases). This CDR3 has 16 amino acids. Germline V gives CDR1 GTSNPN, CDR2 SVGIG (reference sequence). Trimming removed 0 bases from V and 0 bases from J, with 13 bases in between. CDR3 in amino acids: CAWSVRGTASTDTQYF. For the CDR3, the DNA is TGTGCCTGGAGTGTAAGGGGGACCGCTAGCACAGATACGCAGTATTTT. The variable domain in full, completed from reference TRBV30 and TRBJ2-3, reads SQTIHQWPATLVQPVGSPLSLECTVEGTSNPNLYWYRQAAGRGLQLLFYSVGIGQISSEVPQNLSASRPQDRQFILSSKKLLLSDSGFYLCAWSVRGTASTDTQYFGPGTRLTVL.

In this sample, this clonotype turned up a few times. J is TRBJ2-2 and V is TRBV13; D may be TRBD1 or TRBD2 (5 bases each). This CDR3 comprises 12 residues. Germline V lookup: CDR1 PRHDT, CDR2 FYEKMQ (reference sequence). Trimming shortened V by 6 bases and J by 6 bases, and 8 bases separated the two germline ends. The CDR3 DNA reads TGTGCCAGCAGTAGGGACGCCGGGGAGCTGTTTTTT. Encoded protein: CASSRDAGELFF.

This clonotype was counted ten times or more. The chain employs TRBV18 and TRBJ2-5; no clear D. The V end was cut by 4 bases, the J end by 4 bases, with 7 bases between. This CDR3 is 12 amino acids long. Germline CDR1 and CDR2: KGHSH and LQKENI. DNA of the CDR3: TGTGCCAGCTCACGGGGTCCAGAGACCCAGTACTTC. Protein sequence: CASSRGPETQYF.

The V call is TRBV6-5, the J call TRBJ1-1; 8 positions agree with TRBD1. Germline V gives CDR1 MNHEY, CDR2 SVGAGI. Trimming removed 4 bases from V and 4 bases from J; junction bases left unmatched: 11. CDR3 length: 16 residues. The CDR3 nucleotides read TGTGCCAGCAGTTTCGACAGGGGAAGGAGGACCACTGAAGCTTTCTTT. Translated, it gives CASSFDRGRRTTEAFF.

In this sample, this clonotype turned up a few times. The chain is built from TRBV5-1 and TRBJ1-6; D not resolved. The V end was cut by 2 bases, the J end by 3 bases, with 9 bases between. The CDR3 extends over 15 amino acids. CDR1 and CDR2 from the germline V gene are SGHRS and YFSETQ. This CDR3 is CASSFRADYNSPLHF. For the CDR3, the DNA is TGCGCCAGCAGCTTTCGCGCGGACTATAATTCACCCCTCCACTTT.

This clonotype was picked up many times. CDR3 sequence reads: CASSYSSTSGQGPISNQPQHF. The CDR3 DNA sequence: TGTGCCAGCAGTTACTCGAGTACCTCGGGACAGGGACCGATTAGCAATCAGCCCCAGCATTTT. V and J are TRBV6-6 and TRBJ1-5; 9 nucleotides agree with TRBD1. Germline V lookup: CDR1 MNHNY, CDR2 SVGAGI (reference sequence). This CDR3 region has 21 residues. After removal of 0 bases from V and 0 bases from J, the junction contained 15 bases not matched to a gene.

Many counts were recorded for this clonotype. The gene calls are TRBV4-1 and TRBJ2-5, with 8 nucleotides matching TRBD2. Germline trimming cut 1 base from V and 4 bases from J; bases unmatched to any gene: 8. This CDR3 has 16 amino acids. Germline V gives CDR1 MGHRA, CDR2 YSYEKL. CDR3 amino acids: CASSQGSGLVIETQYF. The CDR3 bases are TGCGCCAGCAGCCAAGGGTCGGGACTAGTGATAGAGACCCAGTACTTC.

There are many counts of this clonotype. The V call is TRBV29-1, the J call TRBJ2-1; 9 bases are a match to TRBD2. This CDR3 has 14 residues. V was clipped by 3 bases and J by 2 bases; unmatched bases: 2. From germline, CDR1 is SQVTM and CDR2 ANQGSEA. CDR3 amino acids: CSVDVAGAYNEQFF. The CDR3 bases are TGCAGCGTTGACGTAGCGGGGGCCTACAATGAGCAGTTCTTC.

This clonotype was observed a few times. This chain joins TRBV7-3 and TRBJ2-7; TRBD1 might be the D (7 bases). V lost 2 bases to trimming and J lost 3 bases, with 14 bases between them. CDR1 SGHTA and CDR2 FQGTGA come from the germline V gene. The CDR3 contains 15 residues. DNA for the CDR3: TGTGCCAGCAGCTTATTCTCAGGGGGGAACTACGAGCAGTACTTC. It translates to CASSLFSGGNYEQYF.

The chain carries TRBV24-1 and TRBJ2-5; D not resolved. Per germline, CDR1 KGHDR and CDR2 SFDVKD. The CDR3 covers 11 residues. V was cut by 1 base and J by 7 bases, with 3 bases left in between. In DNA form, the CDR3 reads TGTGCCACCAGTGATTTCAGGACCCAGTACTTC. Protein product: CATSDFRTQYF.

This clonotype was counted at least ten times. The chain's CDR3 is CASSLGGTNPYEQYF. In nucleotides, the CDR3 is TGTGCCAGCAGTTTGGGCGGGACGAACCCCTACGAGCAGTACTTC. The chain combines TRBV12-3 or TRBV12-4 with TRBJ2-7; possible D gene TRBD2, 6 bases. V dropped 3 bases and J dropped 2 bases, with 14 bases sitting between them. CDR3 size: 15 residues.

The rearrangement uses TRBV28 and TRBJ1-2; 7 nucleotides agree with TRBD1. The J segment lost 2 bases and the V segment lost 11 bases, leaving 11 bases of the junction unmatched. Germline loops: CDR1 MDHEN, CDR2 SYDVKM. This CDR3 has 14 residues. The CDR3 DNA sequence: TGTGCCGTGGGGACCGGGACAGCGAACTATGGCTACACCTTC. Its translation: CAVGTGTANYGYTF.

This clonotype was counted at least ten times. The chain links TRBV28 to TRBJ2-7, with D tentatively TRBD1 (5 bases). Trimming pared 5 bases from V and 3 bases from J, leaving 11 bases between. The CDR3 contains 13 residues. The germline CDR1 and CDR2 sequences are MDHEN and SYDVKM. The CDR3 is CASSPRQIYEQYF. The DNA of the CDR3 is TGTGCCAGCAGTCCCCGACAGATCTACGAGCAGTACTTC.

A few counts support this clonotype. A read error is possible here, since a much larger clone lies one base away. The chain links TRBV29-1 to TRBJ2-1, with TRBD2 matching over 8 bases. With the DNA end fitting TRBJ2-7 better, the J assignment may be wrong. CDR3 length: 14 amino acids. Germline V gives CDR1 SQVTM, CDR2 ANQGSEA. The CDR3 region is CSVDLSGMINEQYF. The CDR3 DNA sequence: TGCAGCGTTGATCTTAGCGGGATGATTAATGAGCAGTACTTC.

This clonotype occurred many times. The chain recombines TRBV12-3 or TRBV12-4 with TRBJ2-5, with TRBD2 identical over 12 bases. CDR3 length equals 16 residues. V dropped 3 bases and J dropped 2; count of bases not matched to a gene: 4. The CDR3 loop reads CASSLGTSGPQETQYF. The CDR3 bases are TGTGCCAGCAGTTTGGGGACTAGCGGGCCTCAAGAGACCCAGTACTTC.

This clonotype has ten or more counts. The chain couples TRBV10-3 to TRBJ2-1, with D possibly being TRBD1 or TRBD2 (6 bases each). The CDR3 has 13 amino acids. The V gene lost 8 bases and the J gene lost 8 bases, with 16 bases spanning the gap. Germline CDR1 and CDR2: ENHRY and SYGVKD. Here the CDR3 reads CAIELPGEDEQFF. The CDR3 DNA follows: TGTGCCATCGAATTACCAGGGGAGGATGAGCAGTTCTTC.